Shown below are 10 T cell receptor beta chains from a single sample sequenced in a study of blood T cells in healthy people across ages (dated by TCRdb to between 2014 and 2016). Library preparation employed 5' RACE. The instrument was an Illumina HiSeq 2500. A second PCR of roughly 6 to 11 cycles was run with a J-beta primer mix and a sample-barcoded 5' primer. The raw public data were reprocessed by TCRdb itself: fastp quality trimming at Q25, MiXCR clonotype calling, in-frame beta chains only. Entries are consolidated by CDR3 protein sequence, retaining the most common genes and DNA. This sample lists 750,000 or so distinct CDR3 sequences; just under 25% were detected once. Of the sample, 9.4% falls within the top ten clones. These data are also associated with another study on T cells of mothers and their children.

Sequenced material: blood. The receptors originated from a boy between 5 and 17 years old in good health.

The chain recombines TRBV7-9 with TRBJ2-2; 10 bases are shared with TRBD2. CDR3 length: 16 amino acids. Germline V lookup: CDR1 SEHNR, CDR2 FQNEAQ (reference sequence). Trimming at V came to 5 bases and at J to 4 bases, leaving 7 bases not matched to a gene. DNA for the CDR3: TGTGCCAGCAGCACCTTCCTAGCGGGGGTCACCGGGGAGCTGTTTTTT. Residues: CASSTFLAGVTGELFF.

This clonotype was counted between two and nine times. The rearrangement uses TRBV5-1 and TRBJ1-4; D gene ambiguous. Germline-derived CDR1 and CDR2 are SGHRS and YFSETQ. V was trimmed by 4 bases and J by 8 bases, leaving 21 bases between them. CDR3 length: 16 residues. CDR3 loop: CASSPKIARRDEKLFF. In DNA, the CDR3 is TGCGCCAGCAGCCCGAAGATCGCCAGGAGAGACGAAAAACTGTTTTTT.

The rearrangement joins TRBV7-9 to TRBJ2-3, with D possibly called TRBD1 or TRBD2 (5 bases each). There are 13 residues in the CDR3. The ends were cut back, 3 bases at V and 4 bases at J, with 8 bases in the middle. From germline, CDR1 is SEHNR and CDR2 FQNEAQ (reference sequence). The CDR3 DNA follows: TGTGCCAGCAGCTTGGGGGACCCAGATACGCAGTATTTT. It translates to CASSLGDPDTQYF.

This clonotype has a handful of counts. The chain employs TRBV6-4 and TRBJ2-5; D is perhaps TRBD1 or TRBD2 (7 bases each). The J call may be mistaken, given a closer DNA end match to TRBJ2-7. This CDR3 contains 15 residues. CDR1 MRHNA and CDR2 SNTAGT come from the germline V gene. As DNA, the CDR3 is TGTGCCAGCAGTCCTACTAGCGAGGGGGCCAACGAGCAGTACTTC. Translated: CASSPTSEGANEQYF.

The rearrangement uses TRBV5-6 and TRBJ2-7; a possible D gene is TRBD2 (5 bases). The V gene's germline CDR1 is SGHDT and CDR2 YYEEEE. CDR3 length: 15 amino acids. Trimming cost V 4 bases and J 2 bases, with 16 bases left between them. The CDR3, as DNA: TGTGCCAGCAGCCCGGGATACGGTTATCCCTACGAGCAGTACTTC. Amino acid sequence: CASSPGYGYPYEQYF.

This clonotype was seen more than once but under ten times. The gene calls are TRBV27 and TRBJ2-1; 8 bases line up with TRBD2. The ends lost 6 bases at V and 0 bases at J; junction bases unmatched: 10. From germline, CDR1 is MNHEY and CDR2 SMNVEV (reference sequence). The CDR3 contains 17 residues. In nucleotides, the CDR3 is TGTGCCAGCAGCGCCTTCCTAGCGGGCCCCTCCTACAATGAGCAGTTCTTC. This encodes CASSAFLAGPSYNEQFF.

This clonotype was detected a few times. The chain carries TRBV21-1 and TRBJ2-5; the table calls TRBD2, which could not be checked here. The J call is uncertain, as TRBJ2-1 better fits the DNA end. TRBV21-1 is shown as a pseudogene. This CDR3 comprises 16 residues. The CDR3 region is CASSEGTSGRGPEQFF. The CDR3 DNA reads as TGTGCCAGCAGCGAAGGGACTAGCGGGCGAGGCCCTGAGCAGTTCTTC.

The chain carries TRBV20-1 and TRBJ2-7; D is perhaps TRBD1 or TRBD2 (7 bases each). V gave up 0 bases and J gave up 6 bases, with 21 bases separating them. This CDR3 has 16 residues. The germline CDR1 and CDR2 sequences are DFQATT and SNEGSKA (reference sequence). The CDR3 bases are TGCAGTGCTAGAGACGGGCACAGGGGAGGGGACCTCGAGCAGTACTTC. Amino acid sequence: CSARDGHRGGDLEQYF.

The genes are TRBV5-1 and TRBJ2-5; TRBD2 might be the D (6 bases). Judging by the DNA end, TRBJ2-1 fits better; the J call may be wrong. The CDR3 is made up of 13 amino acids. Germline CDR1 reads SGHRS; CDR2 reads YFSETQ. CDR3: CASSAGSPNEQFF. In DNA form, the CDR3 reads TGCGCCAGCAGCGCCGGGAGCCCCAATGAGCAGTTCTTC.

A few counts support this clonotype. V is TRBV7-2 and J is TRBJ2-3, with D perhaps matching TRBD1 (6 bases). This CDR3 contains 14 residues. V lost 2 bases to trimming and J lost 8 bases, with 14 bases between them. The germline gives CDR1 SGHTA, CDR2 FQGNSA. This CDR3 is CASSLRQGQITQYF. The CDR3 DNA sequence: TGTGCCAGCAGCTTAAGGCAGGGGCAGATTACGCAGTATTTT. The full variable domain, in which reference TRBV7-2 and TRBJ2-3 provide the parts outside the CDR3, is GAGVSQSPSNKVTEKGKDVELRCDPISGHTALYWYRQSLGQGLEFLIYFQGNSAPDKSGLPSDRFSAERTGGSVSTLTIQRTQQEDSAVYLCASSLRQGQITQYFGPGTRLTVL.